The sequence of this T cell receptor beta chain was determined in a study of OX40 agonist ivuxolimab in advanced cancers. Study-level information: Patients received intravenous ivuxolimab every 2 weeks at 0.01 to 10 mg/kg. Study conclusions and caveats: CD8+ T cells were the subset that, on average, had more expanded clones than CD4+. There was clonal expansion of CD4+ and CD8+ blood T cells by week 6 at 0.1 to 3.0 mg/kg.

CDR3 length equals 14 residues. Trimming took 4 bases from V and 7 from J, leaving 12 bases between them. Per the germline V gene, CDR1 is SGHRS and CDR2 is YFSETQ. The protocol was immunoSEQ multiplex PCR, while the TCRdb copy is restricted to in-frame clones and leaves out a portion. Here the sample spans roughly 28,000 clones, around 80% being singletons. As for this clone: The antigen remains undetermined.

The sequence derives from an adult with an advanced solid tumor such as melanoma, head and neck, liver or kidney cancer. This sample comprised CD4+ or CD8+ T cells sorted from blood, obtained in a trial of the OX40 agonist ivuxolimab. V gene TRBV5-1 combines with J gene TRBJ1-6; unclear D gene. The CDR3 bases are TGCGCCAGCAGCGTGGGTGGGAGGAATTCACCCCTCCACTTT. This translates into CASSVGGRNSPLHF.